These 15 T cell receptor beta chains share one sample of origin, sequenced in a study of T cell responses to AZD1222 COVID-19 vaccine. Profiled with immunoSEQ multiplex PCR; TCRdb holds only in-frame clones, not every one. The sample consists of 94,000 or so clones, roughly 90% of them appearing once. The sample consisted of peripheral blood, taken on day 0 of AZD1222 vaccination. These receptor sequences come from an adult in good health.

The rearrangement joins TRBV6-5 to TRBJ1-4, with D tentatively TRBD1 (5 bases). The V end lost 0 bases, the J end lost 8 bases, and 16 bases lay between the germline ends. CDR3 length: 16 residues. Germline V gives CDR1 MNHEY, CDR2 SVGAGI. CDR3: CASSYSRGGRDEKLFF. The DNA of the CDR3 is TGTGCCAGCAGTTACTCGCGGGGAGGGAGGGACGAAAAACTGTTTTTT.

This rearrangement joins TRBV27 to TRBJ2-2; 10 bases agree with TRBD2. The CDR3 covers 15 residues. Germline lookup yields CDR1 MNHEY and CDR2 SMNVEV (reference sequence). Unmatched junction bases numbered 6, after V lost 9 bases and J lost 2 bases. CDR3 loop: CASKLAGPNTGELFF. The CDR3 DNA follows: TGTGCCAGTAAACTAGCGGGACCCAACACCGGGGAGCTGTTTTTT.

Written as DNA, the CDR3 is TGTGCCAGCACCGGACAGGGATCCTACAATGAGCAGTTCTTC. Protein: CASTGQGSYNEQFF. The J gene is TRBJ2-1, the V gene TRBV9; 8 bases agree with TRBD1. The CDR3 runs 14 residues. V lost 6 bases to trimming and J lost 1 base; unmatched junction nucleotides: 3. Germline CDR1 SGDLS, CDR2 YYNGEE. Complete variable domain (other parts from reference TRBV9 and TRBJ2-1): DSGVTQTPKHLITATGQRVTLRCSPRSGDLSVYWYQQSLDQGLQFLIQYYNGEERAKGNILERFSAQQFPDLHSELNLSSLELGDSALYFCASTGQGSYNEQFFGPGTRLTVL.

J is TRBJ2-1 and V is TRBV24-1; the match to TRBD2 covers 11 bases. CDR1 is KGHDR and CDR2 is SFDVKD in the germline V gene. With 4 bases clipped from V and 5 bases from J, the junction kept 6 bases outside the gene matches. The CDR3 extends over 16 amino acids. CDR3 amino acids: CATSEAGTSGNNEQFF. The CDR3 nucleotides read TGTGCCACCAGTGAAGCCGGGACTAGCGGAAACAATGAGCAGTTCTTC.

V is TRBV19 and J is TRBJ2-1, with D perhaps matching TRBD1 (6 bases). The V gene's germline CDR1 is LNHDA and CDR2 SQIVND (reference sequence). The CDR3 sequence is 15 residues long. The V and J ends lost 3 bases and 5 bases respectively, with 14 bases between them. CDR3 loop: CASSIFGQRHNEQFF. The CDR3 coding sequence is TGTGCCAGTAGTATTTTCGGACAGAGACACAATGAGCAGTTCTTC. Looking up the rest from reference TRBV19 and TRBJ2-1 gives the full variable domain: DGGITQSPKYLFRKEGQNVTLSCEQNLNHDAMYWYRQDPGQGLRLIYYSQIVNDFQKGDIAEGYSVSREKKESFPLTVTSAQKNPTAFYLCASSIFGQRHNEQFFGPGTRLTVL.

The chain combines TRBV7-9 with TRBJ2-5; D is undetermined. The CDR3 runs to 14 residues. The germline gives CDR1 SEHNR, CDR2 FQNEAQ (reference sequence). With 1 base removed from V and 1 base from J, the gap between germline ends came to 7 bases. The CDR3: CASSLEVLQETQYF. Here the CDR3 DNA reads TGTGCCAGCAGCTTAGAGGTGCTCCAAGAGACCCAGTACTTC.

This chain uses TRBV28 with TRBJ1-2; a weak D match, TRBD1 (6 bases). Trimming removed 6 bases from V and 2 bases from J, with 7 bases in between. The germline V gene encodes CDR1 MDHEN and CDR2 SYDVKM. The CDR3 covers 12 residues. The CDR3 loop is CASRGQNYGYTF. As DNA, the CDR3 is TGTGCCAGCAGAGGACAGAACTATGGCTACACCTTC.

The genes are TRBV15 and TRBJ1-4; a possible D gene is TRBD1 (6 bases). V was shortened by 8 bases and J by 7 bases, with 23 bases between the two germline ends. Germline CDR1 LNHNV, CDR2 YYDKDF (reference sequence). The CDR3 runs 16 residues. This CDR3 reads CATSLDGAGAGEKLFF. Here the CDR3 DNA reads TGTGCCACCTCGTTGGATGGGGCAGGGGCGGGTGAAAAACTGTTTTTT.

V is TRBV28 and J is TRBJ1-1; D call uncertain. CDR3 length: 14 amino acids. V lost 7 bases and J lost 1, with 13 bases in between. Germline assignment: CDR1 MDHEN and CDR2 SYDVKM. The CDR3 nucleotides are TGTGCCAGCACCCACGGAGGGTCGAACACTGAAGCTTTCTTT. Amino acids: CASTHGGSNTEAFF. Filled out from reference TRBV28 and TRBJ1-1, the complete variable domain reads DVKVTQSSRYLVKRTGEKVFLECVQDMDHENMFWYRQDPGLGLRLIYFSYDVKMKEKGDIPEGYSVSREKKERFSLILESASTNQTSMYLCASTHGGSNTEAFFGQGTRLTVV.

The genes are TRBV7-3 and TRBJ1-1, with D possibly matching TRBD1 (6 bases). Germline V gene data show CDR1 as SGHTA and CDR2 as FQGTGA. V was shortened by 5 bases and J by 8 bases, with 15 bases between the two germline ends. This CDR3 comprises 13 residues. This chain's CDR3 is CASSLLGQSEAFF. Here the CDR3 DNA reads TGTGCCAGCAGCCTTCTCGGACAGTCAGAAGCTTTCTTT.

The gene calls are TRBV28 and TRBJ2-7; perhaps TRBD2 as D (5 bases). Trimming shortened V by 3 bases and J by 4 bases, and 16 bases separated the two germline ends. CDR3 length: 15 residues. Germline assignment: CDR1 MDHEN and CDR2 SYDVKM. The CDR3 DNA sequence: TGTGCCAGCAGTTTTACGGGGTTTGGGGATTACGAGCAGTACTTC. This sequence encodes CASSFTGFGDYEQYF.

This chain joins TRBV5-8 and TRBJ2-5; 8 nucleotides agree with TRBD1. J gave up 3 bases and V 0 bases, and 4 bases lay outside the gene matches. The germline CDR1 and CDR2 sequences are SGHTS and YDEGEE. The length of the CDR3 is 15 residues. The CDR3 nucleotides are TGTGCCAGCAGCTTGGGGGACAGGAACGAAGAGACCCAGTACTTC. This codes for CASSLGDRNEETQYF.

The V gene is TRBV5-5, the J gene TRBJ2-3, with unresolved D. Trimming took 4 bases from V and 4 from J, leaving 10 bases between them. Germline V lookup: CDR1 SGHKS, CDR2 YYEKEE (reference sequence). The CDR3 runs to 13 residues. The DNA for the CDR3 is TGTGCCAGCAGCGGCACTGGGTCAGATACGCAGTATTTT. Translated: CASSGTGSDTQYF.

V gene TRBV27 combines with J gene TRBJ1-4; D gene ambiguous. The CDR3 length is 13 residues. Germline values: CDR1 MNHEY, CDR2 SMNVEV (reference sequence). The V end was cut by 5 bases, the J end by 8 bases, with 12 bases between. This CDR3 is CASSPPGEEKLFF. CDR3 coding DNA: TGTGCCAGCAGTCCCCCGGGAGAAGAAAAACTGTTTTTT.

In DNA form, the CDR3 reads TGTGCCAGCAGACCCCGGGATAACACCGGGGAGCTGTTTTTT. It is translated as CASRPRDNTGELFF. The chain uses TRBV7-2 and TRBJ2-2; D might be TRBD2 (5 bases). This CDR3 has 14 amino acids. Trimming shortened V by 6 bases and J by 2 bases, and 10 bases separated the two germline ends. Looked up from germline, CDR1 is SGHTA and CDR2 is FQGNSA.